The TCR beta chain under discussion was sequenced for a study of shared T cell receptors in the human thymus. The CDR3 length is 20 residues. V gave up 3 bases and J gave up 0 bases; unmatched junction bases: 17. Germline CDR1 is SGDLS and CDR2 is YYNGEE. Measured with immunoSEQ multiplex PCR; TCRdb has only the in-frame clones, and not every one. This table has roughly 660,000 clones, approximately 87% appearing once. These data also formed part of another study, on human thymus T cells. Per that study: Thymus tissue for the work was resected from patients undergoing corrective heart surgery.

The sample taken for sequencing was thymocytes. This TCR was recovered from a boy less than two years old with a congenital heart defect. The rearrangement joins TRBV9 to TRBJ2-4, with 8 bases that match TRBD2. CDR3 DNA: TGTGCCAGCAGCGCCCCGGCGGAAGGGACTAGGGGATTAGCCAAAAACATTCAGTACTTC. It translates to CASSAPAEGTRGLAKNIQYF. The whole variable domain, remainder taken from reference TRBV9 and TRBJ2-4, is DSGVTQTPKHLITATGQRVTLRCSPRSGDLSVYWYQQSLDQGLQFLIQYYNGEERAKGNILERFSAQQFPDLHSELNLSSLELGDSALYFCASSAPAEGTRGLAKNIQYFGAGTRLSVL.